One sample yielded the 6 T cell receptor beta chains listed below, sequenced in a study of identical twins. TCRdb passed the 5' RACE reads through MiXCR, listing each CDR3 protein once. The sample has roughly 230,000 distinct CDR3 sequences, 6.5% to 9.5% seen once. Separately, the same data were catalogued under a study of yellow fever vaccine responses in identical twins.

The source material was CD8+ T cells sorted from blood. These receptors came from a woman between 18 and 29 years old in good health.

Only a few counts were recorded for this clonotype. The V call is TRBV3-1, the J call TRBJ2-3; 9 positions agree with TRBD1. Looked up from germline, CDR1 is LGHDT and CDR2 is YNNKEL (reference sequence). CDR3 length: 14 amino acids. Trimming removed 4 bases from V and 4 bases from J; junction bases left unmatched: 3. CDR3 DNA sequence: TGTGCCAGCAGCCGGGGACAGGGACCAGATACGCAGTATTTT. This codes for CASSRGQGPDTQYF.

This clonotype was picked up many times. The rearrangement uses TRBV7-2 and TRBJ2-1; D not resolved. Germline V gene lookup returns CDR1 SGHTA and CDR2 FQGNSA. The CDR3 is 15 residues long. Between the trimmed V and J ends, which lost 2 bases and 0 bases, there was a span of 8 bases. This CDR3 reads CASSLFQSSYNEQFF. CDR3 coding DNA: TGTGCCAGCAGCTTATTCCAGAGCTCCTACAATGAGCAGTTCTTC. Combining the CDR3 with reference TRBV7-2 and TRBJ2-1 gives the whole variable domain GAGVSQSPSNKVTEKGKDVELRCDPISGHTALYWYRQSLGQGLEFLIYFQGNSAPDKSGLPSDRFSAERTGGSVSTLTIQRTQQEDSAVYLCASSLFQSSYNEQFFGPGTRLTVL.

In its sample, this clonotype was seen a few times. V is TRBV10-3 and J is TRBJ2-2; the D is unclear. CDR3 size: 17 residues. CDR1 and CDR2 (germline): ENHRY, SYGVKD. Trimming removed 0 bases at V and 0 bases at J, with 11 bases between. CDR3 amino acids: CAISESSPRTNTGELFF. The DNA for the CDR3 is TGTGCCATCAGTGAGTCCTCACCACGGACGAACACCGGGGAGCTGTTTTTT.

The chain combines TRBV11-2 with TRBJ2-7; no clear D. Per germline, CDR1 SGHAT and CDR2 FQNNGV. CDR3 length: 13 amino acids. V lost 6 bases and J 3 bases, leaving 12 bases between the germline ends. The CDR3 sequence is CASRRQIFYEQYF. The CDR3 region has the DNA TGTGCCAGCAGACGTCAGATATTCTACGAGCAGTACTTC.

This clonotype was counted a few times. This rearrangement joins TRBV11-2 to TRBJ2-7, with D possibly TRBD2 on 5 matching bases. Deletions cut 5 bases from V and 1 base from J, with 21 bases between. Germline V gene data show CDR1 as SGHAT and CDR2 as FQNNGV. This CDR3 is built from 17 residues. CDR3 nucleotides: TGTGCCAGCAGCCCTTACCCTGCCCAGTCGGGGTCCTACGAGCAGTACTTC. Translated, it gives CASSPYPAQSGSYEQYF.

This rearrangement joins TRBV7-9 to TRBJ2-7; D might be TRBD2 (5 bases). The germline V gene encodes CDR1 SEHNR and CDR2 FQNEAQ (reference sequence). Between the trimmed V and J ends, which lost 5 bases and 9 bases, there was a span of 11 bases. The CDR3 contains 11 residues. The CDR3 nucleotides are TGTGCCAGCAGCCCGGGATCGTGGCAGTACTTC. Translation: CASSPGSWQYF.